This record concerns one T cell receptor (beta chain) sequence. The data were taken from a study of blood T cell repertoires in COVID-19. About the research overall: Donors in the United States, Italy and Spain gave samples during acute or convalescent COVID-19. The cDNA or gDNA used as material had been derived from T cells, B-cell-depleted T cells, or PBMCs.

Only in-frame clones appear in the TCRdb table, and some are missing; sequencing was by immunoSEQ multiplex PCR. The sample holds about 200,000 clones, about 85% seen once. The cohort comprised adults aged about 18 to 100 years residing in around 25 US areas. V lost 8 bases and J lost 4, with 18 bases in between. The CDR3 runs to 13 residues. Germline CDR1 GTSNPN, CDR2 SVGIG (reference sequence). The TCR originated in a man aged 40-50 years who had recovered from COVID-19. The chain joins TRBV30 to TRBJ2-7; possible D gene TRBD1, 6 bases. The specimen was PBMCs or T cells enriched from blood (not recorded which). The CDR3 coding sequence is TGTGCCGCCTCCCGGGACACTACATACGAGCAGTACTTC. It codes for CAASRDTTYEQYF.